This TCR beta chain was obtained from a study of CD8 T cells in ankylosing spondylitis. Overall study results and limits: A TCR beta motif of fewer than ten highly homologous variants seemed to mark ankylosing spondylitis blood. Clones linked to disease were reported to show significant enrichment in matched ankylosing spondylitis synovial fluid. Past studies reported some motif variants in reactive arthritis synovial fluid and blood.

The authors made TCR beta libraries by quantitative 5'-RACE with molecular barcodes. TCRdb processed the 5' RACE reads anew with MiXCR; each CDR3 protein has one entry. The top ten hold about 0.49% of the sample, which has some 800,000 distinct CDR3 sequences, approximately 12% seen once. This clonotype occurred a few times. Its antigen is not identified. Losses at the gene ends were 0 bases for V and 7 bases for J; bases not matched to a gene: 12. The CDR3 totals 16 residues. Germline V gene sequence: CDR1 SGHDT, CDR2 YYEEEE. The sequence derives from a male donor with ankylosing spondylitis. V and J are TRBV5-6 and TRBJ1-2; 7 bases agree with TRBD1. Source material: blood, either unsorted or a sorted T cell fraction (not recorded which). CDR3 bases: TGTGCCAGCAGCTTGGAAAGACAGGGTGGTGTTAGTGGCTACACCTTC. Residues: CASSLERQGGVSGYTF. Complete variable domain (other parts from reference TRBV5-6 and TRBJ1-2): DAGVTQSPTHLIKTRGQQVTLRCSPKSGHDTVSWYQQALGQGPQFIFQYYEEEERQRGNFPDRFSGHQFPNYSSELNVNALLLGDSALYLCASSLERQGGVSGYTFGSGTRLTVV.